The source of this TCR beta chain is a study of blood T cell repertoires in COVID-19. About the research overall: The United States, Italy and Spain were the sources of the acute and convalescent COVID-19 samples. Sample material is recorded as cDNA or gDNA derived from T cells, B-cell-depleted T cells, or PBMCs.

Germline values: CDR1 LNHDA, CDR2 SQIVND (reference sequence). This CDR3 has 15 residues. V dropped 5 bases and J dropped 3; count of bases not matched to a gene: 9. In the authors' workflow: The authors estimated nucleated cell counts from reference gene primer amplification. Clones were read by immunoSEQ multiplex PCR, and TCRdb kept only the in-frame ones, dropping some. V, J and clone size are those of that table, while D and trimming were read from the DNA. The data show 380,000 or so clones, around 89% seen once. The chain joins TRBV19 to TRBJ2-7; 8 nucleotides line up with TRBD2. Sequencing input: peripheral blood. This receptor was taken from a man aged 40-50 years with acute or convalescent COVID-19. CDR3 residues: CASSLRGGLYYEQYF. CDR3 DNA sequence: TGTGCCAGTAGTCTCCGCGGGGGGCTATACTACGAGCAGTACTTC. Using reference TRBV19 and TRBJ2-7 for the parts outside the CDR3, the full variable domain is DGGITQSPKYLFRKEGQNVTLSCEQNLNHDAMYWYRQDPGQGLRLIYYSQIVNDFQKGDIAEGYSVSREKKESFPLTVTSAQKNPTAFYLCASSLRGGLYYEQYFGPGTRLTVT.